The 9 T cell receptor beta chains in this list originate from one sample, sequenced in a study of naive and memory T cell subsets. TCR cDNA received a 3' ligated oligonucleotide that carried a UMI. The SP2 primer and nested alpha and beta constant region primers amplified ligated cDNA in four rounds. TCRdb reanalysed the 5' RACE reads using MiXCR and keeps one entry per CDR3 protein. The sample contains 60,000 or so distinct CDR3 sequences, 7% to 8.5% of which appear only once. Every receptor here comes from a male donor in good health.

The chain links TRBV19 to TRBJ2-1, with D perhaps matching TRBD1 (6 bases). Germline V gene lookup returns CDR1 LNHDA and CDR2 SQIVND (reference sequence). Trimming pared 4 bases from V and 3 bases from J, leaving 10 bases between. The CDR3 covers 14 residues. The CDR3 region has the DNA TGTGCCAGTAGTACCCGGACAGACTACAATGAGCAGTTCTTC. Amino acids: CASSTRTDYNEQFF.

This chain uses TRBV12-3 or TRBV12-4 with TRBJ2-1, with no clear D. V lost 4 bases and J 1 base, leaving 8 bases between the germline ends. The CDR3 contains 14 residues. The CDR3 loop is CASSYSVSYNEQFF. The CDR3 DNA follows: TGTGCCAGCAGTTATTCCGTGTCCTACAATGAGCAGTTCTTC.

This clonotype was seen at least ten times. The chain employs TRBV14 and TRBJ1-1; D is unclear. V lost 8 bases to trimming and J lost 3 bases, with 10 bases between them. The CDR3 length is 12 residues. Looked up from germline, CDR1 is SGHDN and CDR2 is FVKESK. CDR3 nucleotides: TGTGCCAGCGTTGGTCTGGACACTGAAGCTTTCTTT. It translates to CASVGLDTEAFF.

The chain joins TRBV19 to TRBJ2-1; 7 bases fit TRBD1. Germline assignment: CDR1 LNHDA and CDR2 SQIVND (reference sequence). The trim removed 7 bases at V and 8 bases at J, leaving 8 bases unmatched. This CDR3 region has 13 residues. The CDR3: CASTRQGYDEQFF. The CDR3 DNA reads TGTGCCAGTACCAGACAGGGATACGATGAGCAGTTCTTC.

This clonotype was counted between two and nine times. The chain carries TRBV5-1 and TRBJ1-1; no definite D call. This CDR3 has 15 residues. Germline V gene sequence: CDR1 SGHRS, CDR2 YFSETQ. Trimming stripped 1 base from V and 1 base from J, with 11 bases between. CDR3 sequence reads: CASSLRGPANTEAFF. CDR3 bases: TGCGCCAGCAGCTTGCGGGGTCCGGCGAACACTGAAGCTTTCTTT.

The table lists this clonotype with a few counts. The V call is TRBV20-1, the J call TRBJ2-7, with 10 bases lining up with TRBD2. Germline values: CDR1 DFQATT, CDR2 SNEGSKA (reference sequence). The J segment lost 6 bases and the V segment lost 5 bases, leaving 4 bases of the junction unmatched. CDR3 length equals 12 residues. The CDR3 sequence is CSAGRLAGEQYF. Here the CDR3 DNA reads TGCAGTGCTGGTAGACTAGCGGGCGAGCAGTACTTC.

This clonotype showed up many times. The gene calls are TRBV12-3 or TRBV12-4 and TRBJ2-5, with 9 bases that match TRBD2. The CDR3 is made up of 14 amino acids. Trimming removed 7 bases from V and 1 base from J; junction bases left unmatched: 4. The CDR3 DNA is TGTGCCAGCAACCTAGCGGGGTCCCAAGAGACCCAGTACTTC. Translation gives CASNLAGSQETQYF.

At least ten counts were recorded for this clonotype. The V call is TRBV20-1, the J call TRBJ2-7, with 8 bases lining up with TRBD2. The germline gives CDR1 DFQATT, CDR2 SNEGSKA (reference sequence). V was pared by 1 base and J by 0 bases, with 2 bases of the junction left unmatched. The CDR3 spans 14 residues. The chain's CDR3 is CSARVSGTSYEQYF. The CDR3 DNA reads TGCAGTGCTAGAGTTAGCGGGACCTCCTACGAGCAGTACTTC.

This clonotype came up many times. The chain couples TRBV5-6 to TRBJ2-1; D not certain. The CDR3 spans 15 residues. V gave up 0 bases and J gave up 7 bases, with 14 bases separating them. Germline CDR1 reads SGHDT; CDR2 reads YYEEEE. CDR3 protein: CASSLGGTAVNEQFF. CDR3 DNA sequence: TGTGCCAGCAGCTTGGGGGGTACCGCCGTGAATGAGCAGTTCTTC.